One and the same sample provided the 13 T cell receptor beta chains below, sequenced in a study of neoadjuvant anti-PD-1 for oral cavity cancer. Repertoires were generated with immunoSEQ multiplex PCR, while TCRdb's copy carries only in-frame clones and drops some. Among 16,000 or so clones listed, around two thirds were seen once. Specimen: PBMCs, collected before nivolumab (anti-PD-1) treatment. Receptors were obtained from a person between 40 and 85 years old with oral cavity squamous cell carcinoma.

J is TRBJ1-2 and V is TRBV10-3, with TRBD1 as a possible D gene (6 bases). The CDR3 spans 16 residues. V was trimmed by 0 bases and J by 1 base, leaving 12 bases between them. Per germline, CDR1 ENHRY and CDR2 SYGVKD. The CDR3 sequence: CAISESPGGHNYGYTF. CDR3 coding DNA: TGTGCCATCAGTGAGTCCCCCGGGGGGCATAACTATGGCTACACCTTC.

V and J are TRBV30 and TRBJ2-7; a weak D match, TRBD2 (5 bases). CDR3 length: 13 amino acids. V was cut by 2 bases and J by 5 bases, with 13 bases left in between. Looked up from germline, CDR1 is GTSNPN and CDR2 is SVGIG (reference sequence). CDR3 residues: CAWSRWEYDEQYF. The CDR3 DNA reads TGTGCCTGGAGTCGGTGGGAGTACGACGAGCAGTACTTC.

This rearrangement joins TRBV5-1 to TRBJ1-5, with D perhaps matching TRBD1 (5 bases). The germline V gene has CDR1 SGHRS and CDR2 YFSETQ. The CDR3 totals 15 residues. The V and J ends lost 0 bases and 7 bases respectively, with 14 bases between them. The CDR3 region has the DNA TGCGCCAGCAGCTTGGGAGGTTCCCGGGGGCAGCCCCAGCATTTT. Translating gives CASSLGGSRGQPQHF.

V usage is TRBV19 and J usage is TRBJ1-5, with 9 bases matching TRBD1. The J segment lost 2 bases and the V segment lost 10 bases, leaving 9 bases of the junction unmatched. The CDR3 has 15 residues. Germline CDR1 is LNHDA and CDR2 is SQIVND (reference sequence). CDR3 DNA sequence: TGTGCCACCTCGGGACAGGGAGGAGGCAATCAGCCCCAGCATTTT. Residues: CATSGQGGGNQPQHF.

This clone was seen a handful of times. V gene TRBV6-5 combines with J gene TRBJ1-1, with a tentative D call TRBD1 (6 bases). V lost 9 bases and J 4 bases, leaving 15 bases between the germline ends. Germline CDR1 MNHEY, CDR2 SVGAGI. The CDR3 has 13 residues. For the CDR3, the DNA is TGTGCCAGTCTTACACAGGGAAGCACTGAAGCTTTCTTT. Amino acids: CASLTQGSTEAFF.

The CDR3: CASSFWGQPYEQYF. Written as DNA, the CDR3 is TGTGCCAGCAGTTTCTGGGGCCAGCCCTACGAGCAGTACTTC. The V gene is TRBV27, the J gene TRBJ2-7; tentative D call: TRBD1 (5 bases). The ends were cut back, 3 bases at V and 2 bases at J, with 11 bases in the middle. CDR1 is MNHEY and CDR2 is SMNVEV in the germline V gene (reference sequence). This CDR3 has 14 residues.

In DNA, the CDR3 is TGTGCCACCAGCAGAGCGGATAGTAGGAGCCCCTACGAGCAGTACTTC. Its translation: CATSRADSRSPYEQYF. V usage is TRBV15 and J usage is TRBJ2-7, with unresolved D. V lost 1 base to trimming and J lost 2 bases, with 15 bases between them. Germline CDR1 and CDR2: LNHNV and YYDKDF (reference sequence). This CDR3 comprises 16 residues.

The V gene is TRBV7-2, the J gene TRBJ1-2, with TRBD1 identical over 8 bases. V lost 7 bases and J lost 0; bases outside the gene matches: 4. Per germline, CDR1 SGHTA and CDR2 FQGNSA. CDR3 length: 14 residues. The CDR3 sequence: CASTPTGANYGYTF. For the CDR3, the DNA is TGTGCCAGCACCCCGACAGGGGCTAACTATGGCTACACCTTC.

The chain carries TRBV30 and TRBJ1-3; D not resolved. Trimming removed 5 bases at V and 4 bases at J, with 6 bases between. Germline CDR1 reads GTSNPN; CDR2 reads SVGIG (reference sequence). CDR3 length equals 11 residues. The CDR3 region is CAWAHGNTIYF. As DNA, the CDR3 is TGTGCCTGGGCACACGGAAACACCATATATTTT.

The gene calls are TRBV28 and TRBJ1-1; D possibly corresponds to TRBD1 (6 bases). Germline V gene data show CDR1 as MDHEN and CDR2 as SYDVKM. This CDR3 has 13 amino acids. Trimming removed 8 bases at V and 4 bases at J, with 14 bases between. The CDR3 DNA follows: TGTGCCAGCTACAGGGTTGATGGCACTGAAGCTTTCTTT. It is translated as CASYRVDGTEAFF.

This clone was detected only a few times. The CDR3 region is CASSPASFSGSPGELFF. The CDR3 DNA follows: TGTGCCAGCAGCCCCGCCAGCTTTAGCGGGAGTCCCGGGGAGCTGTTTTTT. This chain uses TRBV25-1 with TRBJ2-2; 9 nucleotides agree with TRBD2. Trimming cost V 6 bases and J 6 bases; bases outside gene matches: 14. Germline CDR1 reads MGHDK; CDR2 reads SYGVNS. CDR3 size: 17 residues. The full variable domain, rest sourced from reference TRBV25-1 and TRBJ2-2, is EADIYQTPRYLVIGTGKKITLECSQTMGHDKMYWYQQDPGMELHLIHYSYGVNSTEKGDLSSESTVSRIRTEHFPLTLESARPSHTSQYLCASSPASFSGSPGELFFGEGSRLTVL.

CDR3 DNA: TGTGCCAGCAGCGTCGCACAGGGATTGGAGACCCAGTACTTC. Translation gives CASSVAQGLETQYF. The J gene is TRBJ2-5, the V gene TRBV9; D is possibly TRBD1 (6 bases). V was shortened by 2 bases and J by 5 bases, with 13 bases between the two germline ends. CDR3 size: 14 residues. CDR1 is SGDLS, CDR2 YYNGEE, per germline.

V is TRBV15 and J is TRBJ1-2; 10 nucleotides line up with TRBD1. The V segment lost 3 bases and the J segment 8 bases; nucleotides outside the gene matches: 3. Per germline, CDR1 LNHNV and CDR2 YYDKDF (reference sequence). The CDR3 extends over 13 amino acids. CDR3 protein: CATSRGTGDGYTF. In DNA form, the CDR3 reads TGTGCCACCAGCAGGGGGACAGGGGACGGCTACACCTTC.